This T cell receptor (beta chain) was sequenced during a study of T cells in Graves' hyperthyroidism and ophthalmopathy. At the level of the study: Staff took peripheral blood when the initial diagnosis was made, before any treatment began.

This clonotype showed up many times. Its antigen remains unidentified. RNA transcripts were the template for amplifying TCR beta CDR3 regions. The primer set for the first-round RT-PCR of the TCR CDR3 was HTBI. MiXCR was run by TCRdb on the multiplex PCR reads, yielding one entry per CDR3 protein. The data show hundreds of thousands of distinct CDR3 sequences, with around 15% seen just once and about 12% held by the top ten. The CDR3 length is 14 residues. CDR1 MNHEY and CDR2 SMNVEV come from the germline V gene (reference sequence). The germline V and J ends were trimmed by 5 bases and 2 bases, with 12 bases remaining between them. Study-level points and caveats: Ophthalmopathy got predicted by the model a median 6.5 months before its onset.

Material for sequencing was blood. This clonotype originated in a woman aged 45 to 65 with Graves' ophthalmopathy. J is TRBJ1-2 and V is TRBV27; unclear D gene. As DNA, the CDR3 is TGTGCCAGCAGTATAACCCTAGGGAACTATGGCTACACCTTC. Amino acid sequence: CASSITLGNYGYTF.